This TCR beta chain is from a study of T cells in Graves' hyperthyroidism and ophthalmopathy. Regions amplified from RNA transcripts were the TCR beta CDR3 regions. First-round RT-PCR with HTBI primers amplified the TCR CDR3 region. TCRdb re-called the multiplex PCR reads through MiXCR, storing one row per CDR3 protein. This sample has around 690,000 distinct CDR3 sequences; around a sixth occur once, and the top ten carry roughly 15%. This clonotype appeared many times. This sequence originates from a man aged 45-60 years with Graves' hyperthyroidism. The specimen sequenced was blood.

The CDR3 nucleotides read TGTGCCAGCAGTTACTCGTTCGGCAGGGGGACCTACGAGCAGTACTTC. It is translated as CASSYSFGRGTYEQYF. This chain connects TRBV6-5 to TRBJ2-7; 7 nucleotides line up with TRBD1. Trimming at V came to 0 bases and at J to 2 bases, leaving 7 bases not matched to a gene. The CDR3 covers 16 residues. Looked up from germline, CDR1 is MNHEY and CDR2 is SVGAGI.